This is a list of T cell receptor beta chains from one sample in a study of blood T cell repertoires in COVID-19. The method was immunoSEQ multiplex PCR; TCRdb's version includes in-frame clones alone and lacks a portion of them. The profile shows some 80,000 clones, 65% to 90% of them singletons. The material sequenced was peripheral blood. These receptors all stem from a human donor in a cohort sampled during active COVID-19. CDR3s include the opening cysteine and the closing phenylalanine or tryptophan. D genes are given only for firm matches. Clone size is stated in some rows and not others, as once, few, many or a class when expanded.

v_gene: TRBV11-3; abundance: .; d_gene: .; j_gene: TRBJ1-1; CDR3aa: CASSLPGTRRNTEAFF; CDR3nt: TGTGCCAGCAGCTTACCCGGGACACGGCGGAACACTGAAGCTTTCTTT
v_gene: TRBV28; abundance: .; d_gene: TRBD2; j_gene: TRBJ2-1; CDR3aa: CASRPRGAGGKSSYNEQFF; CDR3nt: TGTGCCAGCAGGCCCCGAGGAGCGGGGGGGAAGAGCTCCTACAATGAGCAGTTCTTC
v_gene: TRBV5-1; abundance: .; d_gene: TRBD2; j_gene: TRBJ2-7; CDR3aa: CASSPGRGYEQYF; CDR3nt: TGCGCCAGCAGCCCGGGGAGGGGCTACGAGCAGTACTTC
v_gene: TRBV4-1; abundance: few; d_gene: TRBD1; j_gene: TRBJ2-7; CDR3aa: CASSQDGTGDYEQYF; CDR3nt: TGCGCCAGCAGCCAAGACGGGACAGGGGACTACGAGCAGTACTTC
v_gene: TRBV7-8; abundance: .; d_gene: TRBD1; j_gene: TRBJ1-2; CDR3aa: CASSLGQGGYGYTF; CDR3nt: TGTGCCAGCAGCTTAGGACAGGGCGGCTATGGCTACACCTTC
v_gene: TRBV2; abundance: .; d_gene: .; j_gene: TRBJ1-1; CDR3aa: CASRGDSAEAFF; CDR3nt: TGTGCCAGCAGAGGGGATTCGGCTGAAGCTTTCTTT
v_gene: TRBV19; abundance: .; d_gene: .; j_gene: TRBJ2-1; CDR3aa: CATSRRGGTNEQFF; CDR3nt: TGTGCCACCAGTCGGCGAGGGGGTACGAATGAGCAGTTCTTC
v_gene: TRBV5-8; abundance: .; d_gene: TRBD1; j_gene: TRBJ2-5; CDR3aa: CASSLGRTGATTAQYF; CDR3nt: TGTGCCAGCAGCTTGGGGAGGACAGGGGCTACTACTGCCCAGTACTTC
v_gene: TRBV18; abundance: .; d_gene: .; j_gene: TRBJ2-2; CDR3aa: CASSPYGEGLFF; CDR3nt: TGTGCCAGCTCACCATACGGAGAGGGGCTGTTTTTT
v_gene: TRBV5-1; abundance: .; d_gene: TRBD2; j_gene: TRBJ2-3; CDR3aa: CASSLIASGGRTDTQYF; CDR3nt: TGCGCCAGCAGCTTGATCGCTAGCGGGGGGCGCACAGATACGCAGTATTTT
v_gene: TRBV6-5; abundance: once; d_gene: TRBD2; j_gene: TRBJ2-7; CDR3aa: CASNYGTTGGYEQYF; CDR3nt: TGTGCCAGCAACTACGGGACTACGGGGGGCTACGAGCAGTACTTC
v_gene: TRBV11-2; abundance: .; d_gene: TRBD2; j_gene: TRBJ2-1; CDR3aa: CASSLAGTSGWNEQFF; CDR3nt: TGTGCCAGCAGCTTGGCCGGGACTAGCGGTTGGAATGAGCAGTTCTTC
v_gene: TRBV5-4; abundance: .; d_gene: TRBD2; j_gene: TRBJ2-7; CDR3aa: CASSAGGNEQYF; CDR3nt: TGTGCCAGCAGCGCGGGGGGCAACGAGCAGTACTTC
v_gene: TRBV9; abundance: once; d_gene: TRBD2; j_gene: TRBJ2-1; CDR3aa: CASSVSSGAYNEQFF; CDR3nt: TGTGCCAGCAGCGTTTCTAGCGGAGCCTACAATGAGCAGTTCTTC
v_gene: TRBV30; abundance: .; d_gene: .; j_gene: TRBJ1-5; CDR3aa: CAWSRGGPNNQPQHF; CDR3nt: TGTGCCTGGAGCCGCGGGGGGCCCAACAATCAGCCCCAGCATTTT
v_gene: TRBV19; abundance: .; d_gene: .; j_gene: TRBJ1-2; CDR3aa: CASSLRGAGGYTF; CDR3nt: TGTGCCAGTAGTCTCCGGGGTGCCGGTGGCTACACCTTC
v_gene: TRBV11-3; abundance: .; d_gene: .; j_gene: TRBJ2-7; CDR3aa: CASSSPTTGASRYEQYF; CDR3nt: TGTGCCAGCAGCTCACCGACGACAGGTGCTTCGAGGTACGAGCAGTACTTC
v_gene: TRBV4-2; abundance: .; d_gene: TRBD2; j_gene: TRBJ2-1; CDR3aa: CASSQTSGGAINEQFF; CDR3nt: TGTGCCAGCAGCCAAACTAGCGGGGGGGCGATCAATGAGCAGTTCTTC
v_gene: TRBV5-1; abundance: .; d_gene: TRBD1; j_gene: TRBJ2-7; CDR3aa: CASSLQGQYEQYF; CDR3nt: TGCGCCAGCAGCTTGCAGGGACAGTACGAGCAGTACTTC
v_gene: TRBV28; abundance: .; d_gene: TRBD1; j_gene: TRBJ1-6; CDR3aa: CASRSRQGRGSPLHF; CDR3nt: TGTGCCAGCAGATCTAGACAGGGCAGGGGATCACCCCTCCACTTT
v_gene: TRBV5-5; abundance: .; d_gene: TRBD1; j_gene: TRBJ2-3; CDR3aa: CASSSDRGRVDTQYF; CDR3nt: TGTGCCAGCAGCTCCGACAGGGGGCGAGTAGATACGCAGTATTTT
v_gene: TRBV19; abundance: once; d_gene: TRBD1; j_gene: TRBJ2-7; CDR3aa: CASSSGTGRSREQYF; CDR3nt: TGTGCCAGTAGTAGCGGGACAGGACGGAGTCGCGAGCAGTACTTC
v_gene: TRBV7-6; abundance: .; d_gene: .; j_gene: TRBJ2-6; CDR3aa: CASSLRAGANVLTF; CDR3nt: TGTGCCAGCAGCTTAAGAGCTGGGGCCAACGTCCTGACTTTC
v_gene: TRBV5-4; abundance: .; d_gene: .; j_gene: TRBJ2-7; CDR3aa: CASSPGGRSYEQYF; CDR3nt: TGTGCCAGCAGCCCCGGAGGTCGGTCCTACGAGCAGTACTTC
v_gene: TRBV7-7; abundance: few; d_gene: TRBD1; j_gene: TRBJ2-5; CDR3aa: CASRAGTAQQETQYF; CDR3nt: TGTGCTAGCAGGGCAGGGACAGCCCAACAAGAGACCCAGTACTTC
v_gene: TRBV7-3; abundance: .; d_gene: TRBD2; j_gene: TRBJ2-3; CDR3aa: CASSPWTSGDRTDTQYF; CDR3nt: TGTGCCAGCAGCCCCTGGACTAGCGGGGACCGCACAGATACGCAGTATTTT
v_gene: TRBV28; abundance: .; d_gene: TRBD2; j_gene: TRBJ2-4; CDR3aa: CASSLGLAGVIQYF; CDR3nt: TGTGCCAGCAGTTTAGGACTAGCGGGAGTCATTCAGTACTTC
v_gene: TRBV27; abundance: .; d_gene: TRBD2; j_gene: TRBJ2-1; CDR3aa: CASSLQSGGYNEQFF; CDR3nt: TGTGCCAGCAGTTTACAAAGCGGGGGATACAATGAGCAGTTCTTC
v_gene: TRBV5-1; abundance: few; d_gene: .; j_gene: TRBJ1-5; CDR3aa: CASSLNGNQPQHF; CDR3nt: TGCGCCAGCAGCCTCAACGGGAATCAGCCCCAGCATTTT
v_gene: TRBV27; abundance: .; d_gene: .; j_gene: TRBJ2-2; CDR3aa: CASRIGAFRGTGELFF; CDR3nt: TGTGCCAGCAGGATCGGAGCTTTCAGGGGCACCGGGGAGCTGTTTTTT
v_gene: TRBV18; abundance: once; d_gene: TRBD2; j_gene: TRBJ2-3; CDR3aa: CASSQPGRDGDTQYF; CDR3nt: TGTGCCAGCTCACAACCGGGGAGGGACGGAGATACGCAGTATTTT
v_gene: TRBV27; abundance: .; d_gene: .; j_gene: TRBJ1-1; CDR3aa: CASSFDLGGTEAFF; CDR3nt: TGTGCCAGCAGTTTCGACCTGGGGGGCACTGAAGCTTTCTTT
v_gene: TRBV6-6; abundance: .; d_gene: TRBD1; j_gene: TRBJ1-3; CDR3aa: CASSGQGTGNTIYF; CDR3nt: TGTGCCAGCAGTGGACAGGGGACCGGAAACACCATATATTTT